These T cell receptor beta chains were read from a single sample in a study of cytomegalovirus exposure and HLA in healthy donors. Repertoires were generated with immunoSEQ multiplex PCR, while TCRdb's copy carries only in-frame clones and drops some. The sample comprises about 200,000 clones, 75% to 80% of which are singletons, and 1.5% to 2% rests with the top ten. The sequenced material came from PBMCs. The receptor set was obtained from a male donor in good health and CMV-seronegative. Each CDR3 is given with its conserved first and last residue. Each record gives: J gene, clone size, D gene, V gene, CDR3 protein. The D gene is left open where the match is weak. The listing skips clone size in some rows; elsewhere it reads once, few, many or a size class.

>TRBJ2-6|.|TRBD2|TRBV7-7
CASSATTSGIFSGANVLTF
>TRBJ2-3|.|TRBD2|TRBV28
CASSLPGGGSNTQYF
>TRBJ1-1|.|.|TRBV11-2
CASSLNRALTEAFF
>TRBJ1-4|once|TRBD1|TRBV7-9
CASSSTGGNEKLFF
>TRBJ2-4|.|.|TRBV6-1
CASSEAGAWLIQYF
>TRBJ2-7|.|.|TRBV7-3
CASSLEGGGYEQYF
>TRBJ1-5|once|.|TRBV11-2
CASSLGPGQYQPQHF
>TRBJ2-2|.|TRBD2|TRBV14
CASSHIRGGHTGELFF
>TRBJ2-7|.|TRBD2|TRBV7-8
CASSSLAVGSYEQYF
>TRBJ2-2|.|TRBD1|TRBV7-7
CASSLAETGAGELFF
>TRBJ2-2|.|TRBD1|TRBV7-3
CASSLRAQGHTGELFF
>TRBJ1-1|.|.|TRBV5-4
CASSLFSGMNTEAFF
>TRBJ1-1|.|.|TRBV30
CAWSPTRQGPTEAFF
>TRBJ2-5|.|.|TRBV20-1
CSANRKTQYF
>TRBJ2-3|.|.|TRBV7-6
CASSLIGTDTQYF
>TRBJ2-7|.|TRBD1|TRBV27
CANRDSLYEQYF
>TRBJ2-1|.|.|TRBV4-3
CASSIGVEQFF
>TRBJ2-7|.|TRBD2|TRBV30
CACSGGRTYEQYF
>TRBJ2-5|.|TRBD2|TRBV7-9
CASSPGTSGGPQETQYF
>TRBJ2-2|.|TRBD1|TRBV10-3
CAIRTGGQNTGELFF
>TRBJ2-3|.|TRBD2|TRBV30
CARRPGLAGGRTDTQYF
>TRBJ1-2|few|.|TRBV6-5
CASSSPTGYLNYGYTF
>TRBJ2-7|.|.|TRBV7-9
CASSLAAGPEQYF
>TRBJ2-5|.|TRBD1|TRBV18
CASSPPSGQGTKTQYF
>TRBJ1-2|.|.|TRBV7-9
CASSREPRWGYTF
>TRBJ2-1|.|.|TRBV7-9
CASSSGVRGYDEQFF
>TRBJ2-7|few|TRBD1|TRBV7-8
CASSPPGQAPTYEQYF
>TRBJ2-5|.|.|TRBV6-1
CASRASGLQETQYF
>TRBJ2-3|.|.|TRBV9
CASSEAGGSRADTQYF
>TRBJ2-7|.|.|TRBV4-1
CASSQDTNEQYF
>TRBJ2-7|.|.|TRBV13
CASSLVGGEYEQYF
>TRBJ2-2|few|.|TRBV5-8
CASSLEAGLFF
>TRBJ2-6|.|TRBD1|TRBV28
CASRDRDRTFSGANVLTF
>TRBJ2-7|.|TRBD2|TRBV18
CASSAGGEHEQYF
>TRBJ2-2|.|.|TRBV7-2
CASSLQQGWDTGELFF
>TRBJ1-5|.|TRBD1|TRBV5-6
CASSFGTEVYQPQHF
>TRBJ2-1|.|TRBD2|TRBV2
CASRVLAGGPYNEQFF
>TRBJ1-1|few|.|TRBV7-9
CASSYLQGDGVTEAFF
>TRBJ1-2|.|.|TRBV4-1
CASSQDIGAVYYGYTF
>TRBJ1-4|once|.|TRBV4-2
CASSQVESGLSEKLFF
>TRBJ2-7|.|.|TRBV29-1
CSVEDSGYEQYF
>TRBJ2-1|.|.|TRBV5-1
CASSQVVDNEQFF
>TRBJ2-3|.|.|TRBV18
CASSPQASRSSDTQYF
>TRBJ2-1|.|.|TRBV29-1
CSVGGDIYNEQFF
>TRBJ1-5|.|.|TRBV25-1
CASSDGGKEDQPQHF
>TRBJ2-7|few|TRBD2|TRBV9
CASSIGTSGGHEQYF
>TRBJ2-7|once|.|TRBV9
CASSVGLTYEQYF
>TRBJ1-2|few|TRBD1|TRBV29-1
CSVAGQGLFGYTF
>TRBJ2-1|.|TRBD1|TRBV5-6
CASSSPGQGRREQFF
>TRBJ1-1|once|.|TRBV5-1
CASSLANRPPNTEAFF
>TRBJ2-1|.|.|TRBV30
CAWSARNEQFF
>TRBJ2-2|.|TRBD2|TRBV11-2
CASTFILAGGSNTGELFF
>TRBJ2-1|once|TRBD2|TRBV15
CATSRAPLGGRNEQFF
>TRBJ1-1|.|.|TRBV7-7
CASSSGENTEAFF